This T cell receptor beta chain was identified in a study of blood T cell repertoires in COVID-19. Original analysis: Reference gene primer amplification yielded estimated nucleated cell counts. TCRdb's copy holds only in-frame clones and misses some; the assay was immunoSEQ multiplex PCR. The V and J calls and clone size are taken from that table; D and trimming were inferred from the DNA. The data hold fewer than 450,000 clones, with roughly 84% observed a single time. Before being deemed recovered, Cohort 3 donors had two negative PCRs, clearance, or symptom resolution. This CDR3 is 18 amino acids long. CDR1 and CDR2 (germline): MDHEN, SYDVKM. V was clipped by 6 bases and J by 4 bases; unmatched bases: 15.

This receptor was obtained from a woman aged 25 to 39 who had recovered from COVID-19. This chain connects TRBV28 to TRBJ1-4, with TRBD1 matching over 9 bases. Sequencing used PBMCs or T cells enriched from blood (not recorded which). The CDR3 region is CASRPRTGVGTDNEKLFF. CDR3 bases: TGTGCCAGCAGACCTCGGACAGGGGTCGGCACCGATAATGAAAAACTGTTTTTT.